A single TCR beta chain is shown here with its context. Its antigen is as yet unknown. Per germline, CDR1 ENHRY and CDR2 SYGVKD. CDR3 length: 14 amino acids. V gave up 2 bases and J gave up 2 bases, with 7 bases separating them. The sample is drawn from a study of Ad26.COV2.S vaccination and SARS-CoV-2 variants. Study at large: Ad26.COV2.S shots went into the muscle once or twice, 56 days apart. Study results and limitations: Vaccinated and placebo-treated recipients had similar non-spike TCR breadth.

Treatment specified: around 19 received Ad26.COV2.S at low or high dose, single or two shots; several received placebo; per-sample allocation not given. The samples were gathered on day 63 after the first injection of vaccine or placebo. Here immunoSEQ multiplex PCR was the method, and the copy in TCRdb shows in-frame clones only, minus some. The sample gives about 680,000 clones, 80% to 90% of which show up once; over 1.3% is in the top ten. This rearrangement joins TRBV10-3 to TRBJ1-5; D gene uncertain. Sequenced here: peripheral blood, sampled in a trial of Ad26.COV2.S vaccine versus placebo. The TCR sequence derives from a person between 18 and 65 years old who received the Ad26.COV2.S COVID-19 vaccine or a placebo. Here the CDR3 DNA reads TGTGCCATCAGTGAGACGGCAGGCAATCAGCCCCAGCATTTT. Amino acids: CAISETAGNQPQHF.